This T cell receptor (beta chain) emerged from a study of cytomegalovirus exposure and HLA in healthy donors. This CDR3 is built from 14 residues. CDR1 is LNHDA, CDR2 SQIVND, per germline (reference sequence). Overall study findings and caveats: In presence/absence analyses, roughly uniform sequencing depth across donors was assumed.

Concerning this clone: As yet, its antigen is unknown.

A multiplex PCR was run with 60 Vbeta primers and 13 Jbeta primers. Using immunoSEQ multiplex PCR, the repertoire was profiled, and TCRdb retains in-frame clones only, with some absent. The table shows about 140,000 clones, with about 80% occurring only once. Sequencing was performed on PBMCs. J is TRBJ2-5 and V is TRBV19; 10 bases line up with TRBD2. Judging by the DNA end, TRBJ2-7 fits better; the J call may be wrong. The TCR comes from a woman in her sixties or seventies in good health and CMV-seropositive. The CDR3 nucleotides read TGTGCCAGTAGTATCCTAGCGGGGGACTACGAGCAGTACTTC. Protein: CASSILAGDYEQYF.